The 17 T cell receptor beta chains listed next were all sequenced from one sample in a study of blood T cells in healthy people across ages. Using a J-beta primer mix together with a sample-barcoded 5' primer, a second PCR was run for roughly 6 to 12 cycles. TCRdb recomputed calls from the 5' RACE reads with MiXCR, one row per CDR3 protein. The sample yields approximately 1.5 million distinct CDR3 sequences, about 35% seen once. The sample taken for sequencing was blood. The receptor set was obtained from a woman between 25 and 40 years old in good health.

This clonotype was detected many times. This chain uses TRBV3-1 with TRBJ2-7; 9 positions agree with TRBD2. Germline V lookup: CDR1 LGHDT, CDR2 YNNKEL (reference sequence). V dropped 1 base and J dropped 4; count of bases not matched to a gene: 5. The CDR3 extends over 15 amino acids. CDR3 residues: CASSQGSGLAYEQYF. In DNA, the CDR3 is TGTGCCAGCAGCCAAGGTTCTGGACTAGCGTACGAGCAGTACTTC.

The V and J genes are TRBV11-2 and TRBJ1-4; a weak D match, TRBD1 (6 bases). Germline V lookup: CDR1 SGHAT, CDR2 FQNNGV. Trimming stripped 5 bases from V and 5 bases from J, with 15 bases between. This CDR3 is built from 15 residues. Here the CDR3 reads CASSQMTGYNEKLFF. CDR3 coding DNA: TGTGCCAGCAGCCAGATGACAGGCTACAATGAAAAACTGTTTTTT.

About this clonotype: Possible read error: a much larger clone is one base away. This chain connects TRBV11-3 to TRBJ1-2; D might be TRBD1 (5 bases). Trimming took off 5 bases at V and 12 bases at J, with 13 bases between the two ends. From germline, CDR1 is SGHNT and CDR2 YENEEA. CDR3 size: 11 residues. The CDR3 is CASSPGQDHTF. CDR3 coding DNA: TGTGCCAGCAGCCCGGGGCAGGACCACACCTTC.

This clonotype was recorded a few times. This sequence joins TRBV4-2 and TRBJ1-1, with D possibly TRBD1 on 6 matching bases. There are 13 residues in the CDR3. Germline lookup yields CDR1 LGHNA and CDR2 YNFKEQ. Deletions cut 10 bases from V and 5 bases from J, with 17 bases between. Here the CDR3 reads CATHTGTGTEAFF. As DNA, the CDR3 is TGTGCCACCCACACAGGGACGGGTACTGAAGCTTTCTTT.

This clonotype was picked up a small number of times. At one end the junction does not follow the germline gene, possibly because of a read error. This chain joins TRBV3-1 and TRBJ2-1, with 7 bases identical to TRBD1. The CDR3 has 14 amino acids. Germline V lookup: CDR1 LGHDT, CDR2 YNNKEL (reference sequence). CDR3 nucleotide sequence: TGTGCCAGCACCCAAGGGACAGTCTGCAATGAGCAGTTCTTC. It translates to CASTQGTVCNEQFF.

The chain employs TRBV6-5 and TRBJ2-2; D possibly uses TRBD1 or TRBD2 (5 bases each). CDR1 and CDR2 from the germline V gene are MNHEY and SVGAGI. The length of the CDR3 is 15 residues. Trimming took off 7 bases at V and 4 bases at J, with 16 bases between the two ends. The DNA of the CDR3 is TGTGCCAGCAAACCCGGCCGAGGGGCCACCGGGGAGCTGTTTTTT. It encodes CASKPGRGATGELFF.

V and J are TRBV5-1 and TRBJ1-3; D is unclear. The CDR3 extends over 15 amino acids. Germline CDR1 and CDR2: SGHRS and YFSETQ. The V gene lost 2 bases and the J gene lost 1 base, with 10 bases spanning the gap. The CDR3 is CASSFDGASGNTIYF. In DNA form, the CDR3 reads TGCGCCAGCAGCTTCGACGGAGCGTCTGGAAACACCATATATTTT.

This clonotype occurred many times. The chain recombines TRBV7-3 with TRBJ2-3; 8 nucleotides match TRBD2. V dropped 3 bases and J dropped 0; count of bases not matched to a gene: 2. The CDR3 totals 15 residues. Germline values: CDR1 SGHTA, CDR2 FQGTGA. CDR3 loop: CASSFGGGSTDTQYF. The DNA for the CDR3 is TGTGCCAGCAGCTTCGGGGGGGGTAGCACAGATACGCAGTATTTT.

In this sample, this clonotype turned up a few times. The chain carries TRBV28 and TRBJ2-1; 7 bases map to TRBD2. The length of the CDR3 is 15 residues. V gave up 4 bases and J gave up 5 bases; unmatched junction bases: 8. Germline V gene data show CDR1 as MDHEN and CDR2 as SYDVKM. CDR3 sequence: CASSWREFANNEQFF. CDR3 DNA: TGTGCCAGCAGTTGGCGGGAGTTTGCCAACAATGAGCAGTTCTTC.

J is TRBJ1-4 and V is TRBV5-6; D perhaps matches TRBD1 (6 bases). The CDR3 has 16 amino acids. V shed 1 base and J shed 8 bases, with 18 bases lying between them. CDR1 and CDR2 (germline): SGHDT, YYEEEE. The CDR3 region is CASSLSHGGLVEKLFF. In DNA form, the CDR3 reads TGTGCCAGCAGCTTGTCCCACGGGGGGCTCGTCGAAAAACTGTTTTTT.

This clonotype occurred a few times. The J gene is TRBJ2-1, the V gene TRBV28, with TRBD2 as a possible D gene (6 bases). The CDR3 spans 13 residues. Germline CDR1 and CDR2: MDHEN and SYDVKM. V was shortened by 3 bases and J by 7 bases, with 10 bases between the two germline ends. Here the CDR3 DNA reads TGTGCCAGCAGTTTGGAAGGGACTAATGAGCAGTTCTTC. This gives the protein CASSLEGTNEQFF.

The V and J genes are TRBV20-1 and TRBJ1-2; D gene ambiguous. The V end lost 0 bases, the J end lost 1 base, and 12 bases lay between the germline ends. Germline V lookup: CDR1 DFQATT, CDR2 SNEGSKA (reference sequence). This CDR3 region has 15 residues. CDR3 coding DNA: TGCAGTGCTAGAGATCAGTTGGAGGTTAACTATGGCTACACCTTC. This sequence encodes CSARDQLEVNYGYTF.

V is TRBV27 and J is TRBJ1-6, with a tentative D call TRBD1 (6 bases). The CDR3 has 14 amino acids. CDR1 is MNHEY and CDR2 is SMNVEV in the germline V gene (reference sequence). V was cut by 6 bases and J by 7 bases, with 13 bases left in between. The CDR3 here is CASRSGHGNSPLHF. CDR3 DNA: TGTGCCAGCAGGTCGGGACACGGAAATTCACCCCTCCACTTT.

There are many counts of this clonotype. J is TRBJ2-7 and V is TRBV6-6; perhaps TRBD1 as D (6 bases). The CDR3 has 15 residues. Trimming took off 0 bases at V and 0 bases at J, with 9 bases between the two ends. Germline assignment: CDR1 MNHNY and CDR2 SVGAGI (reference sequence). In nucleotides, the CDR3 is TGTGCCAGCAGTTACTCGGACAGTAGCTCCTACGAGCAGTACTTC. Translating gives CASSYSDSSSYEQYF.

The chain carries TRBV12-3 or TRBV12-4 and TRBJ1-4, with D uncertain. The ends were cut back, 6 bases at V and 8 bases at J, with 25 bases in the middle. The CDR3 runs 17 residues. CDR3 nucleotides: TGTGCCAGCAGCCCCCGGAACACGGAATTAATTGGAGAAAAACTGTTTTTT. Translating gives CASSPRNTELIGEKLFF.

Only a few counts were recorded for this clonotype. The genes are TRBV4-1 and TRBJ2-1, with D unresolved. Trimming removed 2 bases from V and 2 bases from J, with 7 bases in between. This CDR3 spans 14 amino acids. Germline-derived CDR1 and CDR2 are MGHRA and YSYEKL. In DNA form, the CDR3 reads TGCGCCAGCAGCCAATCACCTCCCTACAATGAGCAGTTCTTC. It codes for CASSQSPPYNEQFF.

This chain connects TRBV9 to TRBJ1-1, with a possible D match to TRBD1 (5 bases). The V and J ends lost 6 bases and 2 bases respectively, with 11 bases between them. The CDR3 totals 13 residues. Germline CDR1 and CDR2: SGDLS and YYNGEE. CDR3 residues: CASTRGVNTEAFF. The CDR3 DNA is TGTGCCAGCACTAGGGGTGTAAACACTGAAGCTTTCTTT.